The present T cell receptor (beta chain) was sequenced within a study of preoperative IRX-2 immunotherapy in early breast cancer. CDR3 length: 15 residues. The germline CDR1 and CDR2 sequences are SNHLY and FYNNEI. Deletions cut 5 bases from V and 2 bases from J, with 14 bases between. Treatment: preoperative locoregional IRX-2 cytokine immunotherapy. Samples came from a phase Ib trial of preoperative locoregional IRX-2 cytokine immunotherapy. Only in-frame clones appear in the TCRdb table, and some are missing; sequencing was by immunoSEQ multiplex PCR. The repertoire holds some 22,000 clones, with around 87% as singletons.

The chain is built from TRBV2 and TRBJ2-3; D uncertain. The receptor was derived from a human donor with breast cancer. The specimen was tumor tissue, collected after IRX-2 immunotherapy. This chain's CDR3 is CASSTRRLNTDTQYF. The CDR3, as DNA: TGTGCCAGCAGTACACGGAGACTTAACACAGATACGCAGTATTTT.